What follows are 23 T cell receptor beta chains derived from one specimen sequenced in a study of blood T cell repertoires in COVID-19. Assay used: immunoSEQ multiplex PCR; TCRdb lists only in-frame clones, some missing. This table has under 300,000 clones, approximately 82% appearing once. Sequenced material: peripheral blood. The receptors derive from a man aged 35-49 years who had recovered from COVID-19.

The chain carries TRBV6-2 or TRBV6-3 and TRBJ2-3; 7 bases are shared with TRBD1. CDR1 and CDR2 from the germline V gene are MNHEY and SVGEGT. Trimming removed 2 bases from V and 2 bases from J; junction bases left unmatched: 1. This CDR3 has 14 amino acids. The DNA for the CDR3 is TGTGCCAGCAGTTACGGGACAGACACAGATACGCAGTATTTT. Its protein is CASSYGTDTDTQYF.

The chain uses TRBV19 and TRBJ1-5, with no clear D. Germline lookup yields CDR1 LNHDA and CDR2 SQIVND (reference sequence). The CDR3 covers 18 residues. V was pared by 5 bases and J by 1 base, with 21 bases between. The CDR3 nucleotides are TGTGCCAGTAGTCCCCCAATTCGCGGGATCAGGAGCAATCAGCCCCAGCATTTT. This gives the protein CASSPPIRGIRSNQPQHF. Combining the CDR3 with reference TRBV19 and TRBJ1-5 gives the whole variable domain DGGITQSPKYLFRKEGQNVTLSCEQNLNHDAMYWYRQDPGQGLRLIYYSQIVNDFQKGDIAEGYSVSREKKESFPLTVTSAQKNPTAFYLCASSPPIRGIRSNQPQHFGDGTRLSIL.

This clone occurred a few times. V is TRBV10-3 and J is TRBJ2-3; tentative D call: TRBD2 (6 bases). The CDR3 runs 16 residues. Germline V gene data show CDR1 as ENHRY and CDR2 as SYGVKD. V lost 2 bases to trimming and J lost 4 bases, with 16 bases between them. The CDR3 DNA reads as TGTGCCATCAGTGAGGGGAGGAATGCTATATCAGATACGCAGTATTTT. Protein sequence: CAISEGRNAISDTQYF.

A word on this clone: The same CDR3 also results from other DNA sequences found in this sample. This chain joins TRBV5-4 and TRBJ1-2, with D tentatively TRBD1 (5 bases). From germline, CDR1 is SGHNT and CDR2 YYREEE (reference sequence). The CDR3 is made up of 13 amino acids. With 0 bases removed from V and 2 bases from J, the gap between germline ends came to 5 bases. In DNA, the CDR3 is TGTGCCAGCAGCTTGGACAGGAACTATGGCTACACCTTC. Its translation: CASSLDRNYGYTF.

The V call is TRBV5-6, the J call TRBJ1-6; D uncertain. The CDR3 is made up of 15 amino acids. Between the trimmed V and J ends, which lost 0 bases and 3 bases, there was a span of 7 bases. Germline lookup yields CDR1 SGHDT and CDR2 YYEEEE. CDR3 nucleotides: TGTGCCAGCAGCTTGGTCCAGGTCTATAATTCACCCCTCCACTTT. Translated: CASSLVQVYNSPLHF.

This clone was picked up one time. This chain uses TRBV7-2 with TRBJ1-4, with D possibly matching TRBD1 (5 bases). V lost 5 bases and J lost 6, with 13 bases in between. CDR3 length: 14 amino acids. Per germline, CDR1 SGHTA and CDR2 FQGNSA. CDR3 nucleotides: TGTGCCAGCAGCCCCACGCCAGGGTATGAAAAACTGTTTTTT. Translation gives CASSPTPGYEKLFF.

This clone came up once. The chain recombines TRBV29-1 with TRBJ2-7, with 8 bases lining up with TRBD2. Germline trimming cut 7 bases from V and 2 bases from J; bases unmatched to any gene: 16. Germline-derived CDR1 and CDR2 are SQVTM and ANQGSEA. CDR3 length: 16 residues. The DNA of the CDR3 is TGCAGCGCTTCACCCGGGGGGGGGACACTGGCCTACGAGCAGTACTTC. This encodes CSASPGGGTLAYEQYF.

CDR3: CASSLVAGASEQFF. As DNA, the CDR3 is TGTGCCAGCAGCTTAGTCGCGGGAGCTAGTGAGCAGTTCTTC. The chain joins TRBV7-2 to TRBJ2-1, with TRBD2 matching 7 bases. Germline lookup yields CDR1 SGHTA and CDR2 FQGNSA. V was pared by 1 base and J by 9 bases, with 6 bases of the junction left unmatched. This CDR3 region has 14 residues.

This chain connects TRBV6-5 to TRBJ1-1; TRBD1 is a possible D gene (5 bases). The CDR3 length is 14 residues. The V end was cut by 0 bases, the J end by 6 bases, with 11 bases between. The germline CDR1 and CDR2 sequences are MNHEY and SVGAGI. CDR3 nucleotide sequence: TGTGCCAGCAGTTACTCTCAGGGTACTGCTGAAGCTTTCTTT. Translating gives CASSYSQGTAEAFF.

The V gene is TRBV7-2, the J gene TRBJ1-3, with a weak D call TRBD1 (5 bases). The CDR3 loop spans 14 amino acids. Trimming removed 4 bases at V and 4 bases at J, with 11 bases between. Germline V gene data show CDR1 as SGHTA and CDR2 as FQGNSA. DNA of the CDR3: TGTGCCAGCAGCTCTCGGGGGTACGGAAACACCATATATTTT. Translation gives CASSSRGYGNTIYF.

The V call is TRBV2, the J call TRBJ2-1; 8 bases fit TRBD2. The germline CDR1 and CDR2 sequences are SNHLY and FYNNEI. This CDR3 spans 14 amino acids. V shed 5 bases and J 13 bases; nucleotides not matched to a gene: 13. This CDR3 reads CASSSLAGLMKQFF. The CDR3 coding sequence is TGTGCCAGCAGTTCGCTAGCGGGTTTAATGAAACAGTTCTTC.

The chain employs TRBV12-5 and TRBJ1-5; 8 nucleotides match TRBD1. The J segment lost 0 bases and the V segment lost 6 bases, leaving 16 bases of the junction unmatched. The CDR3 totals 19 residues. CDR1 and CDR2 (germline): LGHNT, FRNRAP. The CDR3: CASGLITDGTGLSNQPQHF. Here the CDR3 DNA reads TGTGCTAGTGGACTGATCACCGACGGGACAGGACTTAGCAATCAGCCCCAGCATTTT.

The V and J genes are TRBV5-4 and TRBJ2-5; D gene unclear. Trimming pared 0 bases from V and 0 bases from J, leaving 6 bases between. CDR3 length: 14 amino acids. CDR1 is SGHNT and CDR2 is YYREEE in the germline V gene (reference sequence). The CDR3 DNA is TGTGCCAGCAGCTTGGTGGCGGACCAAGAGACCCAGTACTTC. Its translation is CASSLVADQETQYF.

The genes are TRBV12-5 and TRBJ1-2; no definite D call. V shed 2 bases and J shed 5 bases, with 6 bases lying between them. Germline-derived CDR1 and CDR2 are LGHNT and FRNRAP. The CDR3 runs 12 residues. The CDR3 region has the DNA TGTGCTAGTGGTTTGCCGGGGTATGGCTACACCTTC. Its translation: CASGLPGYGYTF.

The CDR3 DNA sequence: TGTGCCTGGAGTCGGGACAGGGGGCGTGACGAGCAGTACTTC. Its protein is CAWSRDRGRDEQYF. The chain employs TRBV30 and TRBJ2-7; 12 nucleotides agree with TRBD1. The germline V gene encodes CDR1 GTSNPN and CDR2 SVGIG (reference sequence). The ends lost 2 bases at V and 5 bases at J; junction bases unmatched: 4. The CDR3 length is 14 residues. Together with reference TRBV30 and TRBJ2-7, the CDR3 gives the full variable domain: SQTIHQWPATLVQPVGSPLSLECTVEGTSNPNLYWYRQAAGRGLQLLFYSVGIGQISSEVPQNLSASRPQDRQFILSSKKLLLSDSGFYLCAWSRDRGRDEQYFGPGTRLTVT.

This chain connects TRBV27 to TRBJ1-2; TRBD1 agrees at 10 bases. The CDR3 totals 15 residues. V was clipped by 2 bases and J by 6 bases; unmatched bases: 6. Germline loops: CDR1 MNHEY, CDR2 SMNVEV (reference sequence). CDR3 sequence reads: CASSLQGQGLNGYTF. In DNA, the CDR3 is TGTGCCAGCAGTTTACAGGGACAGGGGCTGAATGGCTACACCTTC.

The CDR3 DNA reads TGTGCCAGCAGCTTGAAGGCCAGGGCGGATACGCAGTATTTT. Translating gives CASSLKARADTQYF. The chain links TRBV5-5 to TRBJ2-3, with D possibly matching TRBD1 (5 bases). V shed 1 base and J shed 6 bases, with 12 bases lying between them. From germline, CDR1 is SGHKS and CDR2 YYEKEE (reference sequence). The CDR3 is 14 amino acids.

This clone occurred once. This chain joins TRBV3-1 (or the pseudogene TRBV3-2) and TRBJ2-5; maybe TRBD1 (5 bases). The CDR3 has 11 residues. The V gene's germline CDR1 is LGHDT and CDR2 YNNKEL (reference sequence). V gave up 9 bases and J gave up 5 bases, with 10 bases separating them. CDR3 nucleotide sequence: TGTGCCAGTTCAGGGTCCGAGACCCAGTACTTC. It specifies CASSGSETQYF.

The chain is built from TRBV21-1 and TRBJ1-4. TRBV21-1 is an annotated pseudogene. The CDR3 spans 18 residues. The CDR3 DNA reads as TGTGCCAGCAGCAAAGTAGGTCATCAGGGAGGCAATAATGAAAAACTGTTTTTT. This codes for CASSKVGHQGGNNEKLFF.

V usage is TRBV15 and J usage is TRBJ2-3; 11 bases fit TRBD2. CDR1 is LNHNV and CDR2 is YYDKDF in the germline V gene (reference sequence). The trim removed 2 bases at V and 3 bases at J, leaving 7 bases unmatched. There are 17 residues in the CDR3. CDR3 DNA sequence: TGTGCCACCAGCAGATCCGTAGCGGGAGGGATAACAGATACGCAGTATTTT. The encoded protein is CATSRSVAGGITDTQYF. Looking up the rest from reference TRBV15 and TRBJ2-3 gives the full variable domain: DAMVIQNPRYQVTQFGKPVTLSCSQTLNHNVMYWYQQKSSQAPKLLFHYYDKDFNNEADTPDNFQSRRPNTSFCFLDIRSPGLGDTAMYLCATSRSVAGGITDTQYFGPGTRLTVL.

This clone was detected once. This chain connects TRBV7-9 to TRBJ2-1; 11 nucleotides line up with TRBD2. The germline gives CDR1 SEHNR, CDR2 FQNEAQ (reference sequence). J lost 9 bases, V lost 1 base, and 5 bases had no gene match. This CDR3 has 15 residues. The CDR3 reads CASSLVSLAGGEQFF. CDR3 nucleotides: TGTGCCAGCAGCTTAGTAAGTCTAGCGGGAGGTGAGCAGTTCTTC.

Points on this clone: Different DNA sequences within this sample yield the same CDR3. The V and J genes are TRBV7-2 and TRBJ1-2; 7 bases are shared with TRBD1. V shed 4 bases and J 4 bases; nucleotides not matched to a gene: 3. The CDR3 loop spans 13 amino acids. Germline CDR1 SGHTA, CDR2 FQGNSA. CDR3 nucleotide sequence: TGTGCCAGCAGCTCCCGGACAGGCTATGGCTACACCTTC. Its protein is CASSSRTGYGYTF.

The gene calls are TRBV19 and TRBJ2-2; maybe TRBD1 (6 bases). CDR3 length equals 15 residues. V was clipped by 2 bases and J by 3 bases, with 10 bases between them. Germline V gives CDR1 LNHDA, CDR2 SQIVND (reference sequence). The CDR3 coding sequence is TGTGCCAGTAGTATATCAGGGGAAGACACCGGGGAGCTGTTTTTT. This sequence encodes CASSISGEDTGELFF. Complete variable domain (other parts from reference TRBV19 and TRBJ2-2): DGGITQSPKYLFRKEGQNVTLSCEQNLNHDAMYWYRQDPGQGLRLIYYSQIVNDFQKGDIAEGYSVSREKKESFPLTVTSAQKNPTAFYLCASSISGEDTGELFFGEGSRLTVL.